This TCR beta chain was sequenced during a study of cytomegalovirus exposure and HLA in healthy donors. Regarding the study as a whole: Earlier findings revealed that most TCR beta V segments proved productive either about 90% or about 30% of the time. It emerged from a later analysis that several of the most significant clusters appeared to be linked to common viral pathogens. It has been reported that TCR beta sequences accurately predicted the HLA-A and HLA-B alleles of most subjects.

This CDR3 is built from 17 residues. PCR was performed using 60 Vbeta and 13 Jbeta primers. The data were produced by immunoSEQ multiplex PCR, yet TCRdb's version contains in-frame clones alone and is incomplete. The sample has approximately 160,000 clones; 76% are singletons. Regarding this clone: Its antigen is not identified.

The sample taken for sequencing was PBMCs. This receptor was identified in a female donor in good health and CMV-seronegative. The chain recombines TRBV12-2 with TRBJ2-4; the table's TRBD2 call for D was not verified on the DNA. TRBV12-2 is deemed a pseudogene. CDR3 coding DNA: TGTGCAAGTCGCTTAGCGCATGAGGTATTCCCCACGAACATTCAGTACTTC. Translating it yields CASRLAHEVFPTNIQYF.